This TCR beta chain was sequenced for a study of T cells in tumors after PD-1 blockade. The germline V gene encodes CDR1 WSHSY and CDR2 SAAADI. The CDR3 totals 13 residues. V shed 4 bases and J shed 3 bases, with 7 bases lying between them. Profiling relied on immunoSEQ multiplex PCR, and the TCRdb table lists in-frame clones only, not all of them. The sample lists about 4,900 clones, approximately 70% occurring once. The sequenced sample was tumor tissue, obtained before anti-PD-1 treatment. The chain has TRBV10-2 and TRBJ1-5; no firm D call. The TCR sequence derives from a human donor with cutaneous squamous cell carcinoma. The CDR3 spells CASSAGYNQPQHF. The CDR3 region has the DNA TGCGCCAGCAGTGCAGGCTACAATCAGCCCCAGCATTTT.